The 29 T cell receptor beta chains below all came from one sample that was sequenced in a study of regulatory T cells in long-lasting Graves disease. CDR3-region Arm-PCR and iRepertoire HTBI primers produced the TCR beta libraries. TCRdb redid the calling of the multiplex PCR reads with MiXCR, one entry per CDR3 protein. The top ten hold 20% to 25% of the sample, which has over 350,000 distinct CDR3 sequences, about 20% seen once. Time point of the sample: persistent/refractory GD, antithyroid drugs over 5 years with positive TRAb. RNA from PBMCs was the source of the TCR library. The sample here was peripheral blood mononuclear cells (PBMCs), taken when the disease was refractory, from a patient treated with antithyroid drugs. The receptors come from a female donor with Graves disease.

This clonotype was counted only a few times. The J gene is TRBJ1-6, the V gene TRBV20-1, with D maybe TRBD1 (5 bases). The CDR3 consists of 13 residues. V gave up 6 bases and J gave up 10 bases, with 16 bases separating them. Germline V lookup: CDR1 DFQATT, CDR2 SNEGSKA (reference sequence). CDR3 bases: TGCAGTGCGGTATTGGGGGGGTTATCACCCCTCCACTTT. Encoded protein: CSAVLGGLSPLHF.

This clonotype appeared many times. The chain combines TRBV6-5 with TRBJ2-7; D gene uncertain. The CDR3 length is 16 residues. Germline CDR1 reads MNHEY; CDR2 reads SVGAGI. Trimming took off 4 bases at V and 4 bases at J, with 20 bases between the two ends. The CDR3 DNA sequence: TGTGCCAGCAGTTCCCCATCCGACTTCCCCATATACGAGCAGTACTTC. Amino acid sequence: CASSSPSDFPIYEQYF.

In this sample, this clonotype turned up many times. V usage is TRBV7-6 and J usage is TRBJ1-1; D is uncertain. Germline-derived CDR1 and CDR2 are SGHVS and FNYEAQ. Trimming removed 5 bases from V and 0 bases from J, with 10 bases in between. The CDR3 covers 14 residues. CDR3 coding DNA: TGTGCCAGCAGCGCCGGGGATATGAACACTGAAGCTTTCTTT. It translates to CASSAGDMNTEAFF.

This clonotype was counted at least ten times. This chain uses TRBV19 with TRBJ1-1, with D unresolved. CDR3 length: 13 residues. Deletions cut 3 bases from V and 0 bases from J, with 5 bases between. CDR1 is LNHDA and CDR2 is SQIVND in the germline V gene (reference sequence). In DNA, the CDR3 is TGTGCCAGTAGTATCGCCCTGAACACTGAAGCTTTCTTT. Encoded protein: CASSIALNTEAFF.

This clonotype was recorded many times. The gene calls are TRBV2 and TRBJ1-2; the match to TRBD1 covers 7 bases. The CDR3 runs 16 residues. The junction had 13 bases not matched to a gene; V was cut back by 1 base and J by 8 bases. Germline CDR1 is SNHLY and CDR2 is FYNNEI. CDR3 DNA sequence: TGTGCCAGCAGTGAAGAGTGGGGACAGAAAGACGGGGGCTACACCTTC. This sequence encodes CASSEEWGQKDGGYTF.

This clonotype was recorded many times. This rearrangement joins TRBV2 to TRBJ1-4; D is uncertain. CDR1 is SNHLY, CDR2 FYNNEI, per germline. With 4 bases removed from V and 6 bases from J, the gap between germline ends came to 9 bases. The CDR3 is 13 amino acids. DNA for the CDR3: TGTGCCAGCAGTGGTTCAAGGGATGAAAAACTGTTTTTT. Protein sequence: CASSGSRDEKLFF. The entire variable domain, with the rest obtained from reference TRBV2 and TRBJ1-4, is as follows: EPEVTQTPSHQVTQMGQEVILRCVPISNHLYFYWYRQILGQKVEFLVSFYNNEISEKSEIFDDQFSVERPDGSNFTLKIRSTKLEDSAMYFCASSGSRDEKLFFGSGTQLSVL.

The chain couples TRBV18 to TRBJ1-2; D is unclear. Germline lookup yields CDR1 KGHSH and CDR2 LQKENI. CDR3 length: 15 amino acids. V shed 1 base and J shed 7 bases, with 16 bases lying between them. CDR3 sequence reads: CASSPLSEAPLGYTF. The CDR3 nucleotides are TGTGCCAGCTCACCACTATCGGAGGCCCCCCTTGGCTACACCTTC.

In its sample, this clonotype was seen a few times. A much larger clone is a single base away; this may be a read error. The rearrangement links TRBV2 to TRBJ2-5; TRBD2 aligns across 7 bases. Germline CDR1 is SNHLY and CDR2 is FYNNEI. CDR3 length: 14 residues. With V trimmed by 5 bases and J by 6 bases, 9 bases remained unmatched. CDR3 region: CASSTGGSRKTQYF. CDR3 sequence (DNA): TGTGCCAGCAGTACTGGCGGGAGTCGGAAGACCCAGTACTTC.

This clonotype was seen at least ten times. V usage is TRBV10-3 and J usage is TRBJ1-1, with unresolved D. Trimming pared 5 bases from V and 1 base from J, leaving 5 bases between. CDR1 and CDR2 (germline): ENHRY, SYGVKD. This CDR3 has 12 residues. The CDR3 nucleotides read TGTGCCATCAGTCTGGGGAACACTGAAGCTTTCTTT. It codes for CAISLGNTEAFF.

The chain has TRBV11-1 and TRBJ2-1, with 10 bases that match TRBD1. Germline V gene data show CDR1 as SGHAT and CDR2 as FQDESV (reference sequence). The V gene end was trimmed by 5 bases and the J gene end by 6 bases; junction bases not matched to a gene: 4. The CDR3 runs 14 residues. The CDR3 DNA reads TGTGCCAGCAGCCCCGGGACAGGGGCCAATGAGCAGTTCTTC. It specifies CASSPGTGANEQFF.

The rearrangement links TRBV28 to TRBJ2-3, with D tentatively TRBD1 or TRBD2 (5 bases each). V shed 10 bases and J shed 2 bases, with 19 bases lying between them. The CDR3 contains 15 residues. Per germline, CDR1 MDHEN and CDR2 SYDVKM. DNA for the CDR3: TGTGCCACCCTACTTGGGACGGTCACCACAGATACGCAGTATTTT. Translation gives CATLLGTVTTDTQYF.

This clonotype was picked up many times. V usage is TRBV15 and J usage is TRBJ2-7; D is possibly TRBD1 (5 bases). Trimming left V 0 bases short and J 0 bases short, with 6 bases between. This CDR3 is built from 14 residues. Germline lookup yields CDR1 LNHNV and CDR2 YYDKDF (reference sequence). CDR3 amino acids: CATSRETASYEQYF. In nucleotides, the CDR3 is TGTGCCACCAGCAGAGAGACAGCCTCCTACGAGCAGTACTTC.

The CDR3 here is CASSWGTGRLGEQYF. The DNA for the CDR3 is TGCGCCAGCAGCTGGGGGACAGGGCGGTTGGGCGAGCAGTACTTC. The rearrangement links TRBV5-1 to TRBJ2-7; the match to TRBD1 covers 9 bases. Trimming at V came to 3 bases and at J to 6 bases, leaving 10 bases not matched to a gene. Looked up from germline, CDR1 is SGHRS and CDR2 is YFSETQ. This CDR3 has 15 amino acids.

This clonotype was found a few times. The V and J genes are TRBV4-1 and TRBJ2-7, with 7 bases that match TRBD1. J was trimmed by 0 bases and V by 2 bases; bases with no gene match: 4. The CDR3 loop spans 15 amino acids. Per the germline V gene, CDR1 is MGHRA and CDR2 is YSYEKL. DNA for the CDR3: TGCGCCAGCAGCCAAACAACAGGGGTCTCCTACGAGCAGTACTTC. Protein sequence: CASSQTTGVSYEQYF.

The chain employs TRBV29-1 and TRBJ2-7, with TRBD1 matching over 7 bases. The CDR3 runs 13 residues. With 6 bases clipped from V and 4 bases from J, the junction kept 9 bases outside the gene matches. Germline V gene data show CDR1 as SQVTM and CDR2 as ANQGSEA. The CDR3 nucleotides are TGCAGCGTCACCGGGACAGAGCTTTACGAGCAGTACTTC. Translating it yields CSVTGTELYEQYF.

This clonotype was recorded at least ten times. CDR3 amino acids: CASGLSAATNEKLFF. The CDR3 DNA reads TGTGCCAGCGGACTCTCGGCTGCAACTAATGAAAAACTGTTTTTT. The chain couples TRBV6-1 to TRBJ1-4; no clear D gene. Germline loops: CDR1 MNHNS, CDR2 SASEGT. V was pared by 8 bases and J by 0 bases, with 13 bases between. This CDR3 is 15 amino acids long.

The V and J genes are TRBV10-1 and TRBJ2-2; TRBD1 might be the D (6 bases). CDR1 and CDR2 from the germline V gene are WNHNN and SYGVQD (reference sequence). The V and J ends lost 3 bases and 6 bases respectively, with 20 bases between them. This CDR3 is built from 17 residues. The CDR3 loop reads CASSDPGTPPDAGELFF. The CDR3 DNA reads TGCGCCAGCAGTGATCCCGGGACACCTCCGGATGCCGGGGAGCTGTTTTTT.

This clonotype was observed a few times. The chain employs TRBV6-2 or TRBV6-3 and TRBJ2-7, with 8 bases that match TRBD2. CDR3 length: 11 residues. In germline, CDR1 is MNHEY, CDR2 SVGEGT. V was clipped by 8 bases and J by 7 bases; unmatched bases: 4. CDR3 in DNA: TGTGCCAGCGGGCTAGCGGGTGAGCAGTACTTC. Its translation is CASGLAGEQYF.

The J gene is TRBJ1-3, the V gene TRBV10-3; 9 bases fit TRBD1. Germline V CDR1 and CDR2: ENHRY, SYGVKD. This CDR3 has 14 amino acids. The V and J ends lost 9 bases and 1 base, in that order; junction bases with no gene match: 4. The CDR3 is CAMGDRESGNTIYF. The CDR3 nucleotides read TGTGCCATGGGGGACAGGGAATCTGGAAACACCATATATTTT.

This clonotype has at least ten counts. The gene calls are TRBV10-3 and TRBJ2-7, with D unclear. The CDR3 contains 11 residues. Per the germline V gene, CDR1 is ENHRY and CDR2 is SYGVKD. Trimming took 5 bases from V and 5 from J, leaving 7 bases between them. DNA of the CDR3: TGTGCCATCAGTTGGGGTGACGAGCAGTACTTC. The encoded protein is CAISWGDEQYF.

The table lists this clonotype with many counts. The J gene is TRBJ1-4, the V gene TRBV12-3 or TRBV12-4; D is undetermined. This CDR3 is built from 12 residues. V was cut by 6 bases and J by 7 bases, with 9 bases left in between. The CDR3 spells CASRLSLEKLFF. The CDR3 coding sequence is TGTGCCAGCAGACTTAGCCTTGAAAAACTGTTTTTT.

The chain carries TRBV30 and TRBJ2-2; D gene uncertain. The germline V gene has CDR1 GTSNPN and CDR2 SVGIG (reference sequence). CDR3 size: 14 residues. Trimming cost V 0 bases and J 5 bases, with 10 bases left between them. Here the CDR3 DNA reads TGTGCCTGGAGTGTACTGTTGGGGACCGGGGAGCTGTTTTTT. Translated: CAWSVLLGTGELFF.

V usage is TRBV2 and J usage is TRBJ2-2; D unclear. Between the trimmed V and J ends, which lost 8 bases and 0 bases, there was a span of 10 bases. Germline V gene lookup returns CDR1 SNHLY and CDR2 FYNNEI. CDR3 length equals 14 residues. In DNA, the CDR3 is TGTGCCAGCGTCCGAAGTACGAACACCGGGGAGCTGTTTTTT. It encodes CASVRSTNTGELFF.

The chain employs TRBV5-4 and TRBJ2-5, with 8 bases fitting TRBD2. V gave up 4 bases and J gave up 2 bases; unmatched junction bases: 10. Germline V gives CDR1 SGHNT, CDR2 YYREEE (reference sequence). This CDR3 comprises 16 residues. The CDR3 spells CASSQGTSALQETQYF. Written as DNA, the CDR3 is TGTGCCAGCAGCCAAGGGACTAGTGCCTTACAAGAGACCCAGTACTTC.

This clonotype was counted at least ten times. The chain recombines TRBV27 with TRBJ1-2; 9 nucleotides agree with TRBD1. The CDR3 spans 15 residues. Germline assignment: CDR1 MNHEY and CDR2 SMNVEV (reference sequence). V dropped 5 bases and J dropped 5; count of bases not matched to a gene: 9. The CDR3 loop reads CASSPQGTGFYGYTF. CDR3 sequence (DNA): TGTGCCAGCAGTCCTCAAGGGACAGGGTTTTATGGCTACACCTTC.

V and J are TRBV5-6 and TRBJ1-1, with D unresolved. Germline CDR1 reads SGHDT; CDR2 reads YYEEEE. The length of the CDR3 is 14 residues. With 0 bases removed from V and 12 bases from J, the gap between germline ends came to 18 bases. The CDR3 region has the DNA TGTGCCAGCAGCTTGGATCTTCCCCCCCGGTGGACTTTCTTT. Protein: CASSLDLPPRWTFF. The full variable domain, its missing parts supplied by reference TRBV5-6 and TRBJ1-1, is DAGVTQSPTHLIKTRGQQVTLRCSPKSGHDTVSWYQQALGQGPQFIFQYYEEEERQRGNFPDRFSGHQFPNYSSELNVNALLLGDSALYLCASSLDLPPRWTFFGQGTRLTVV.

The count of this clonotype is one. The rearrangement uses TRBV12-3 or TRBV12-4 and TRBJ2-7, with TRBD1 matching 9 bases. The trim removed 4 bases at V and 4 bases at J, leaving 5 bases unmatched. This CDR3 region has 14 residues. The CDR3 DNA reads as TGTGCCAGCAGTTACCAGACAGGGGGGTACGAGCAGTACTTC. Its protein product is CASSYQTGGYEQYF.

This clonotype appeared many times. The genes are TRBV2 and TRBJ1-1; D gene unclear. V lost 4 bases to trimming and J lost 6 bases, with 12 bases between them. CDR3 length equals 13 residues. Germline V gives CDR1 SNHLY, CDR2 FYNNEI. The CDR3 region has the DNA TGTGCCAGCAGTGTGGAGAGTCTCCCTGAAGCTTTCTTT. This codes for CASSVESLPEAFF.

The chain employs TRBV20-1 and TRBJ2-1, with TRBD2 identical over 9 bases. Losses at the gene ends were 6 bases for V and 2 bases for J; bases not matched to a gene: 8. The CDR3 has 15 residues. Per the germline V gene, CDR1 is DFQATT and CDR2 is SNEGSKA (reference sequence). CDR3 DNA: TGCAGTGCACGGCGGGCTAGCGGGACCTACAATGAGCAGTTCTTC. Residues: CSARRASGTYNEQFF.